This TCR beta chain was retrieved from a study of cytomegalovirus exposure and HLA in healthy donors (dated by TCRdb to between 2016 and 2019). About the investigation overall: An earlier analysis of a few hundred of the donors reported 276 Gb of sequence data and approximately 120 million unique TCR beta sequences obtained from about 179 million T cells. On average, roughly 240,000 unique TCR beta nucleotide sequences were sequenced per donor among a few hundred genotyped donors of the cohort, with about 17% of those sequences being non-productive. A later analysis re-analyzed previously published TCR beta repertoires from 650 to 800 donors and added high-resolution HLA genotyping to study TCR occurrence patterns. HLA typing included class I and class II loci at four-digit resolution. The study used immunosequencing to profile the T cell repertoires of more than 650 subjects and linked those repertoires to cytomegalovirus serostatus. Genome-wide SNP genotypes for about 65% of the roughly 670 donors were used in a later genetic analysis, which treated that subset as a discovery cohort. To decide whether each TCR beta V gene segment behaved as functional or pseudogenic, an earlier analysis of over 500 of the donors relied on high-throughput TCR beta sequencing. A handful of DR-DQ haplotypes were handled as single units for association and clustering because linkage in the cohort was strong. Of the 398 genotyped donors, approximately 83% fell in the genetic ancestry cluster associated with self-reported Caucasian donors. The study combined high-throughput TCR immunosequencing, statistical association of individual TCRs with disease status, and machine learning to predict cytomegalovirus infection status. In addition to the first cohort of hundreds of subjects, a separate validation cohort of 120 different subjects was used. The aim of the study was to test whether cataloging public T cell receptors could identify signatures of past pathogen exposure. Donor age, sex, ethnicity and CMV serostatus were compiled together with the repertoire data. Rather than using new phenotypic data, the later analysis identified candidate immune exposures from TCR beta sequences and from how often those sequences occurred across donors. Typing coverage differed by locus: A, B, C, DRB1 and DQB1 were typed in about 620-640 donors, DQA1 in about 560, DPA1 in 600 to 610, and DPB1 in around 440. Every discovery cohort repertoire had been produced on one sequencing platform. Approximately 310 gigabases of sequencing data and 91 million or so unique TCR sequences made up an early release that covered around 640 HLA-typed donors.

General conclusions and limits of the study: HLA typing was unavailable for some donors at each locus, so association tests used only the typed subset. According to a later analysis, TCR association rates differed among HLA loci, with DRB1 alleles showing the most associated TCRs and HLA-C alleles showing the fewest. V-gene and J-gene trimming of TCR beta chains was associated with a missense DCLRE1C variant in a later genetic analysis, and the association was replicated in an independent cohort. Because counts were too low, about 18 rarely observed V segments, including chromosome 9 orphons, were left out of the earlier analysis of 587 of the donors. The authors suggested that the approach could potentially be generalized to other disease states and immunological phenotypes. A later genetic analysis reported fewer N-insertions in productive TCRs among donors in an Asian-associated ancestry cluster than the approximately 700-donor mean. CMV serostatus was the only immune exposure information available for the cohort. In vitro tests confirmed that a few of the cytomegalovirus-associated TCR beta chains recognize cytomegalovirus antigens. A total of about 150 TCR beta chains were listed by the study as associated with cytomegalovirus. The cohort was sequenced for TCR beta chains only, and without alpha or paired-chain data the features that could be detected were limited. A later analysis found that HLA-associated TCR beta chains were more clonally expanded and had lower generation probabilities than equally common non-associated chains. Some IMGT-functional V segments, including TRBV6-2 and TRBV6-3, could not be told apart with the 87-base-pair reads, so those segments were excluded. According to a later analysis, parvovirus B19, influenza, CMV and Epstein-Barr virus appeared linked to several top co-occurrence clusters. Assigning TCR associations to individual alleles was difficult when HLA alleles, especially DR and DQ, strongly co-occurred. An earlier analysis of approximately 600 of the donors showed that most TCR beta V segments appeared in productive rearrangements either about 87% or about 30% of the time, which broadly matched IMGT annotations. A further reported finding was that TCR beta sequences accurately predicted the HLA-A and HLA-B alleles for most subjects in the first cohort. Linkage disequilibrium might explain the correlated functional status among segregating V segments, but an unknown experimental factor could not be excluded. Roughly uniform sequencing depth across donors was assumed in presence/absence analyses, although this assumption may not hold. A later analysis associated 16,951 TCR beta sequences with specific HLA alleles at a false discovery rate of 0.05. A cluster of highly shared sequence variants was judged likely to be a technical artifact of the sequencing pipeline. In a later analysis, most CMV-associated TCR beta chains were found to appear HLA-restricted, with HLA associations seemingly driven largely by CMV exposure. Most TCR sequences were observed very rarely across donors, whereas some public TCRs were present in many individuals. The classifier was reported to diagnose cytomegalovirus status with high specificity and sensitivity in both the original cohort and the validation cohort.

Library construction relied on the immunoSEQ multiplex PCR assay. For the multiplex PCR, a mixture combining 60 forward primers for TCR Vbeta segments and 13 reverse primers for TCR Jbeta segments was used. Amplification of the CDR3 region of rearranged TCR beta genes was performed with a multiplex PCR assay on genomic DNA. Amplified TCR beta libraries were sequenced as 87-base-pair reads on the Illumina HiSeq System. On the authors' methods: Across the roughly 600 repertoires, a later analysis counted 60 million to 90 million unique TCR beta chains, roughly 11 million of which were shared by at least two donors. Raw reads were error-corrected and collapsed into unique sequences by a nearest-neighbor algorithm in which closely related sequences were merged to remove PCR and sequencing errors. Alignment of CDR3 sequences to IMGT reference sequences was used to assign V, D and J gene segments. Each retained sequence needed at least a six-nucleotide match to both a V gene segment and a J gene segment. A rearrangement was called productive if the CDR3 had no stop codons and remained in frame with V and J, and every other rearrangement was called non-productive. Following IMGT convention, CDR3 was defined as the stretch from the second conserved V-encoded cysteine up to the conserved J-encoded phenylalanine. In an earlier analysis of around 640 of the donors, sequences lacking an unambiguous match to a single V gene segment were excluded. An earlier analysis of around 600 of the donors classified V segments as functional when productive rearrangements were above 56.7% and as segregating when the standard deviation between donors was above 5%. A statistical classification framework was developed to diagnose cytomegalovirus status using the catalog of TCR beta chain sequences. V and J gene assignment, in a later analysis, came from comparing TCR nucleotide sequences with IMGT/GENE-DB human TR gene sequences. Using the TCRdist pipeline, a later analysis assigned CDR3 sequences along with most-parsimonious VDJ recombination scenarios. A later analysis defined each TCR beta chain by its CDR3 amino acid sequence plus V-gene family, and excluded reads lacking a unique V-gene family. A later analysis removed roughly 590 highly shared, low-generation-probability nucleotide sequences to deal with suspected cross-contamination and a sequencing artifact. A later analysis calculated a clonal expansion index for each public chain from normalized within-repertoire ranks of inferred template counts. A later analysis computed generation probabilities with a VDJ recombination model fitted to out-of-frame rearrangements, and checked the results against IGoR. Hypergeometric tests were used in a later analysis to score TCR-TCR, TCR-HLA and TCR-CMV co-occurrence, with a repertoire-size bias correction applied to the TCR pairs. A later analysis estimated false discovery rates by permuting HLA or CMV assignments 20 times. In a later analysis, co-occurring TCRs were grouped with DBSCAN, and TCRdist sequence similarity was added when clustering was performed within HLA-allele-positive subsets. For co-occurrence clustering, repertoires with fewer than 30,000 or more than 120,000 public chains were excluded, along with four to six repertoires with anomalous nucleotide sharing. The immuneACCESS repertoire file appears here via TCRdb, limited to in-frame rearrangements. These files lack a portion of the clones; in checked studies, under half of the deficit traces to unresolved V genes, and the cause of the others is not known. Clonal size and the V and J genes are those of that table, whereas D and trimming came from the DNA. The sample table records 170,000 or so clones; 75% to 85% of these occur just once. The top ten clones comprise less than 15% of the sample.

Worth noting for this clone: Its recognized antigen is unknown. Per-nucleotide qualities are absent, and no much larger clonotype sits a single base away.

The cohort comprised 670 or so healthy bone marrow donors. All cohort members were sampled while nominally healthy, although unrecorded immune exposures were likely present. The donor tested CMV seropositive and was one of the 289 seropositive cohort members. A peripheral blood sample was provided by each donor, and peripheral blood mononuclear cells were used for TCR beta sequencing. Genomic DNA was extracted from the blood cell samples with the Qiagen DNeasy Blood Extraction Kit. V is shortened by 0 bases, J by 4 bases, and the region joining them spans 9 bases. Reading the germline V gene gives CDR1 SGHTA and CDR2 FQGTGA. Reading from cysteine to phenylalanine, the CDR3 counts 14 amino acids. The CDR3 DNA has 42 bases and is translated from base 1.

The sample taken for sequencing was PBMCs. This clonotype was sampled from a woman aged 45-65 years in good health and CMV-seropositive. Rearrangement joined TRBV7-3 to TRBJ1-1; the D gene assignment is ambiguous. The nucleotides are TGTGCCAGCAGCTTAACAGGGAGTGTCACTGAAGCTTTCTTT. This gives the protein CASSLTGSVTEAFF.